This T cell receptor (beta chain) was recovered during a study of T cell repertoires in cytomegalovirus infection. Study summary: Well-studied HLA-B-restricted epitopes and recently identified HLA-C-restricted epitopes of CMV were both used in the study. Both a matching HLA type and CMV infection were indicated by public TCR beta signatures.

With respect to this clonotype: No antigen is known for it.

Notes on the study in general: It was HLA-C-restricted CMV-specific TCR beta clonotypes that dominated the response ex vivo. CMV carriers with the relevant HLA were identified by cumulative public TCR beta family frequency.

TCRdb re-called the reads through MiXCR, storing one row per CDR3 protein. Here the sample spans about 920,000 distinct CDR3 sequences, about a third being singletons. The CDR3 has 12 amino acids. The V end was cut by 6 bases, the J end by 4 bases, with 10 bases between. Germline V lookup: CDR1 MNHEY, CDR2 SVGEGT. The material sequenced was cultured CD8+ T cells from PBMCs, taken from culture after CMV antigen stimulation. The chain joins TRBV6-2 or TRBV6-3 to TRBJ2-7; D might be TRBD1 (6 bases). This sequence was found in a human donor in good health (CMV status not recorded). Some clones in this sample may be carry-over from other donors' samples. The chain's CDR3 is CASSYREYEQYV. The CDR3 DNA is TGTGCCAGCAGCTACAGGGAGTACGAGCAGTACGTC.